The present T cell receptor beta chain was sequenced within a study of blood T cell repertoires in COVID-19. Study as a whole: Acute and convalescent COVID-19 samples came from the United States, Italy and Spain.

This CDR3 has 15 amino acids. The V gene's germline CDR1 is MGHRA and CDR2 YSYEKL. V shed 3 bases and J shed 3 bases, with 12 bases lying between them. The protocol was immunoSEQ multiplex PCR, while the TCRdb copy is restricted to in-frame clones and leaves out a portion. This table has nearly 400,000 clones, roughly 91% appearing once. Residents of over 20 US areas, aged about 18 to 89 years, made up the participants. Grouping used clinical history reported by participants in a survey and questionnaire. The study counted Cohort 3 donors as recovered given two negative PCRs, clearance, or symptom resolution.

Material for sequencing was PBMCs or T cells enriched from blood (not recorded which). The TCR was taken from a young woman who had recovered from COVID-19. This sequence joins TRBV4-1 and TRBJ1-5, with a possible D match to TRBD1 (6 bases). The CDR3 DNA reads as TGCGCCAGCAGCCAGGAGACAGGAATCAATCAGCCCCAGCATTTT. Translation gives CASSQETGINQPQHF.